This T cell receptor (beta chain) stems from a study of T cell changes during pregnancy in multiple sclerosis. Clones were read by immunoSEQ multiplex PCR, and TCRdb kept only the in-frame ones, dropping some. Here the sample spans around 96,000 clones, 90% to 95% being singletons. V dropped 3 bases and J dropped 11; count of bases not matched to a gene: 15. Germline lookup yields CDR1 SGHNT and CDR2 YYREEE (reference sequence). This CDR3 has 16 amino acids. The sample consisted of peripheral blood, taken after pregnancy. The clonotype was recovered from a female donor in good health, enrolled as a control in a pregnancy study. The genes are TRBV5-4 and TRBJ1-1; 11 bases fit TRBD1. The CDR3 nucleotides are TGTGCCAGCAGCTCAAAACTTCCGGGACAGGGGGTCACGGCTTTCTTT. It specifies CASSSKLPGQGVTAFF.